The 5 T cell receptor beta chains below come from one sample, sequenced in a study of blood T cells in healthy people across ages. The second PCR ran about 6 to 11 cycles with a sample-barcoded 5' primer and J-beta primers. TCRdb passed the 5' RACE reads through MiXCR, listing each CDR3 protein once. The table has over 1,500,000 distinct CDR3 sequences, 40% to 55% seen once. The sequencing input was blood. These receptor sequences come from a woman aged 40 to 50 in good health.

The rearrangement joins TRBV3-1 to TRBJ2-6; D gene uncertain. Germline-derived CDR1 and CDR2 are LGHDT and YNNKEL (reference sequence). Between the trimmed V and J ends, which lost 1 base and 4 bases, there was a span of 17 bases. The CDR3 spans 18 residues. CDR3 sequence reads: CASSQGDPVRRGANVLTF. Here the CDR3 DNA reads TGTGCCAGCAGCCAAGGTGATCCGGTAAGGAGAGGGGCCAACGTCCTGACTTTC.

V is TRBV15 and J is TRBJ2-1; D may be TRBD1 or TRBD2 (5 bases each). The DNA end lines up better with TRBJ2-7; the J call may be wrong. This CDR3 contains 15 residues. CDR1 is LNHNV and CDR2 is YYDKDF in the germline V gene (reference sequence). CDR3 coding DNA: TGTGCCACCTCTTCTAGGGGTATTGACTACAATGAGCAGTACTTC. It translates to CATSSRGIDYNEQYF.

In this sample, this clonotype turned up a few times. J is TRBJ2-3 and V is TRBV29-1, with 11 bases identical to TRBD1. V was pared by 7 bases and J by 10 bases, with 13 bases of the junction left unmatched. The V gene's germline CDR1 is SQVTM and CDR2 ANQGSEA. This CDR3 spans 14 amino acids. CDR3 protein: CSAPAGQGGTAQYF. The CDR3 coding sequence is TGCAGCGCCCCCGCGGGACAGGGGGGAACAGCGCAGTATTTT.

This clonotype was recorded a few times. The chain carries TRBV4-2 and TRBJ1-2, with D maybe TRBD1 (5 bases). Germline-derived CDR1 and CDR2 are LGHNA and YNFKEQ. V dropped 4 bases and J dropped 2 bases, with 20 bases sitting between them. The CDR3 totals 17 residues. CDR3 region: CASSPLLQGVGNYGYTF. The CDR3 nucleotides read TGTGCCAGCAGCCCGCTCCTCCAGGGCGTAGGAAACTATGGCTACACCTTC.

The J gene is TRBJ1-1, the V gene TRBV7-8, with D hard to call. The CDR3 runs to 14 residues. CDR1 is SGHVS and CDR2 is FQNEAQ in the germline V gene. The V end was cut by 5 bases, the J end by 1 base, with 11 bases between. In nucleotides, the CDR3 is TGTGCCAGCAGCCCGAGCGTCAGGAACACTGAAGCTTTCTTT. It translates to CASSPSVRNTEAFF. Supplemented by reference TRBV7-8 and TRBJ1-1, the full variable domain reads GAGVSQSPRYKVAKRGQDVALRCDPISGHVSLFWYQQALGQGPEFLTYFQNEAQLDKSGLPSDRFFAERPEGSVSTLKIQRTQQEDSAVYLCASSPSVRNTEAFFGQGTRLTVV.